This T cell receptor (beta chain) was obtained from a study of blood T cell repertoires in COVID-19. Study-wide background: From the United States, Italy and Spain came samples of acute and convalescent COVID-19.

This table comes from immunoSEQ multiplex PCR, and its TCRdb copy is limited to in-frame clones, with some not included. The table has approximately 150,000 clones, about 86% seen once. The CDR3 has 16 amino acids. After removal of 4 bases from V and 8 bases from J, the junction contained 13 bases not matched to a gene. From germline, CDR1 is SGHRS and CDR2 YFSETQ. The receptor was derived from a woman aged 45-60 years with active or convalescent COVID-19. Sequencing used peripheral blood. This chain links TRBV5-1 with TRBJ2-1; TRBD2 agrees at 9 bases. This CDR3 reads CASSPQAGGRFDEQFF. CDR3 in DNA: TGCGCCAGCAGCCCCCAAGCGGGAGGTAGGTTCGATGAGCAGTTCTTC.